Listed below are T cell receptor beta chains from one sample, sequenced in a study of blood T cell repertoires in COVID-19. Data came from immunoSEQ multiplex PCR; TCRdb stores just in-frame clones and leaves some out. The sample includes approximately 150,000 clones, approximately 82% of them seen just once. Sequenced input: peripheral blood. The receptor source for this set is a human donor in a cohort sampled during active COVID-19. Each CDR3 is given with its conserved first and last residue. D genes are given only for firm matches. Clone size is stated in some rows and not others, as once, few, many or a class when expanded.

D gene	clone size	V gene	J gene	CDR3 protein	CDR3 DNA
.	.	TRBV12-3/TRBV12-4	TRBJ1-1	CASSLGQLLEAFF	TGTGCCAGCAGTTTAGGACAGCTACTTGAAGCTTTCTTT
.	.	TRBV19	TRBJ2-5	CASGQSRETQYF	TGTGCCAGTGGGCAGAGCAGAGAGACCCAGTACTTC
.	once	TRBV7-6	TRBJ2-3	CASSLDVSGTDTQYF	TGTGCCAGCAGCTTAGATGTTAGCGGCACAGATACGCAGTATTTT
.	.	TRBV4-1	TRBJ1-1	CASSLDQGVNTEAFF	TGCGCCAGCAGCCTTGACCAGGGCGTGAACACTGAAGCTTTCTTT
TRBD1	.	TRBV12-5	TRBJ2-1	CASGLDTRRTGMYNEQFF	TGTGCTAGTGGTTTGGACACAAGACGGACAGGGATGTACAATGAGCAGTTCTTC
TRBD2	.	TRBV14	TRBJ2-5	CASSQELTGGQETQYF	TGTGCCAGCAGCCAAGAGTTGACGGGGGGGCAAGAGACCCAGTACTTC
TRBD2	.	TRBV5-4	TRBJ2-7	CASKMGLAGDYEQYF	TGTGCCAGCAAGATGGGGCTAGCGGGAGACTACGAGCAGTACTTC
TRBD2	.	TRBV3-1/TRBV3-2	TRBJ2-1	CASSQGLAGNNEQFF	TGTGCCAGCAGCCAAGGACTAGCGGGCAACAATGAGCAGTTCTTC
.	.	TRBV3-1/TRBV3-2	TRBJ2-7	CASSQDGRDHEQYF	TGTGCCAGCAGCCAAGATGGTCGGGATCACGAGCAGTACTTC
.	few	TRBV15	TRBJ1-2	CATSRERYGYTF	TGTGCCACCAGCAGAGAGCGCTATGGCTACACCTTC
.	.	TRBV30	TRBJ1-4	CAWRTAGGRREKLFF	TGTGCCTGGCGCACGGCGGGGGGCAGGAGAGAAAAACTGTTTTTT
.	.	TRBV19	TRBJ1-3	CAGEQGHTIYF	TGTGCCGGAGAACAGGGCCACACCATATATTTT
TRBD1	.	TRBV2	TRBJ1-5	CASSPGQGGDYSNQPQHF	TGTGCCAGCAGCCCGGGACAGGGGGGGGATTATAGCAATCAGCCCCAGCATTTT
.	.	TRBV14	TRBJ2-5	CASSQLVGGEFQETQYF	TGTGCCAGCAGCCAACTGGTAGGCGGGGAGTTCCAAGAGACCCAGTACTTC
.	.	TRBV7-7	TRBJ2-1	CASSPTRGTYNEQFF	TGTGCTAGCAGCCCAACGAGAGGGACCTACAATGAGCAGTTCTTC
TRBD2	.	TRBV7-3	TRBJ2-1	CASTTVAGGPNEQFF	TGTGCCAGCACTACCGTAGCGGGAGGGCCCAATGAGCAGTTCTTC
TRBD2	.	TRBV6-1	TRBJ2-7	CASSEAPSGGGSYEQYF	TGTGCCAGCAGTGAAGCCCCTAGCGGGGGGGGTTCCTACGAGCAGTACTTC
TRBD1	few	TRBV4-1	TRBJ2-2	CASSLAGGLVGELFF	TGCGCCAGCAGCCTCGCAGGGGGCCTGGTCGGGGAGCTGTTTTTT
.	.	TRBV27	TRBJ2-3	CASCRERPSTIAIDTQYF	TGTGCCAGCTGCCGTGAGCGCCCCTCAACCATCGCTATAGATACGCAGTATTTT
TRBD2	.	TRBV7-9	TRBJ2-5	CASSLRTSGRRNQETQYF	TGTGCCAGCAGCCTCAGGACTAGCGGGAGGCGAAACCAAGAGACCCAGTACTTC
.	.	TRBV6-6	TRBJ2-7	CASSTAGEQYF	TGTGCCAGCAGTACTGCAGGCGAGCAGTACTTC
.	many	TRBV4-1	TRBJ2-6	CASSQGSGTGVPGANVLTF	TGCGCCAGCAGCCAAGGGTCCGGGACTGGGGTCCCTGGGGCCAACGTCCTGACTTTC
TRBD1	.	TRBV5-4	TRBJ2-3	CASSSASGTGGTDTQYF	TGTGCCAGCAGCTCGGCGTCCGGGACAGGGGGGACAGATACGCAGTATTTT
TRBD2	.	TRBV7-6	TRBJ2-3	CASSTRRRGFTDTQYF	TGTGCCAGCAGCACAAGAAGGCGGGGGTTCACAGATACGCAGTATTTT
.	.	TRBV6-6	TRBJ1-6	CASSYDTRGSPLHF	TGTGCCAGCAGTTACGATACACGCGGTTCACCCCTCCACTTT
.	once	TRBV7-9	TRBJ2-5	CASSPDSERPETQYF	TGTGCCAGCAGCCCGGACAGTGAACGGCCGGAGACCCAGTACTTC
.	.	TRBV21-1	TRBJ2-1	CASITVGPGPGNEQFF	TGTGCCAGCATCACGGTCGGACCAGGGCCGGGTAATGAGCAGTTCTTC
.	.	TRBV2	TRBJ2-2	CASGSGTRHTGELFF	TGTGCCAGCGGAAGCGGGACACGCCACACCGGGGAGCTGTTTTTT
TRBD2	.	TRBV9	TRBJ2-1	CASSVVGLTSVTYNEQFF	TGTGCCAGCAGCGTAGTAGGTTTGACTAGCGTAACCTACAATGAGCAGTTCTTC
TRBD1	.	TRBV5-1	TRBJ1-2	CASSSTGDGYGYTF	TGCGCCAGCAGCTCCACAGGGGATGGCTATGGCTACACCTTC
TRBD2	.	TRBV27	TRBJ2-1	CASSRPGSGRKNNEQFF	TGTGCCAGCAGTAGGCCCGGTAGCGGGAGAAAAAACAATGAGCAGTTCTTC
.	.	TRBV28	TRBJ2-3	CATKAGATDTQYF	TGTGCCACCAAAGCAGGTGCAACAGATACGCAGTATTTT
TRBD1	.	TRBV27	TRBJ1-2	CASSFGLEGARGYTF	TGTGCCAGCAGTTTCGGATTGGAGGGGGCGCGAGGCTACACCTTC
.	.	TRBV6-5	TRBJ1-2	CASSPGGPYGYTF	TGTGCCAGCAGTCCCGGGGGACCTTATGGCTACACCTTC
TRBD1	.	TRBV7-6	TRBJ2-7	CANSQGVGVSPAYEQYF	TGTGCCAACAGCCAGGGGGTAGGGGTCTCACCTGCCTACGAGCAGTACTTC
.	.	TRBV5-1	TRBJ2-5	CASREGETQYF	TGCGCCAGCAGAGAGGGAGAGACCCAGTACTTC
TRBD2	.	TRBV6-4	TRBJ2-1	CASSDSTSTINEQFF	TGTGCCAGCAGTGACTCGACTAGCACTATAAATGAGCAGTTCTTC
.	few	TRBV18	TRBJ1-2	CASSPAQGGGYTF	TGTGCCAGCTCACCTGCACAGGGCGGTGGCTACACCTTC
.	once	TRBV11-1	TRBJ2-7	CASRIDSLLSYEQYF	TGTGCCAGCAGAATCGACAGTCTCTTATCCTACGAGCAGTACTTC
.	.	TRBV29-1	TRBJ2-6	CSVEITVGASGANVLTF	TGCAGCGTTGAAATAACGGTAGGGGCGTCTGGGGCCAACGTCCTGACTTTC
.	.	TRBV4-1	TRBJ2-7	CASSQDLIRRSYEQYF	TGCGCCAGCAGCCAAGATCTAATACGGCGGAGCTACGAGCAGTACTTC
.	.	TRBV19	TRBJ1-6	CASSITGQEINSPLHF	TGTGCCAGTAGTATAACGGGACAAGAAATCAATTCACCCCTCCACTTT
TRBD2	.	TRBV24-1	TRBJ2-1	CATSGQTSVYNEQFF	TGTGCCACCAGTGGTCAGACTAGCGTGTACAATGAGCAGTTCTTC
.	.	TRBV7-8	TRBJ1-5	CASSDYGEGNQPQHF	TGTGCCAGCAGCGATTACGGGGAAGGCAATCAGCCCCAGCATTTT
.	.	TRBV6-4	TRBJ1-1	CASSKGRDTEAFF	TGTGCCAGCAGTAAAGGTCGGGACACTGAAGCTTTCTTT
TRBD1	.	TRBV4-1	TRBJ1-4	CASSLDRTATNEKLFF	TGCGCCAGCAGTCTGGACAGGACTGCAACTAATGAAAAACTGTTTTTT
TRBD2	.	TRBV7-8	TRBJ2-7	CASSFRLAGVYEQYF	TGTGCCAGCAGCTTTCGACTAGCGGGAGTATACGAGCAGTACTTC
.	.	TRBV2	TRBJ1-5	CASRRDSNQPQHF	TGTGCCAGCCGGAGGGATAGCAATCAGCCCCAGCATTTT
.	.	TRBV5-6	TRBJ1-2	CASSFGAGIFGGYTF	TGTGCCAGCAGCTTTGGGGCAGGGATCTTCGGGGGCTACACCTTC
.	.	TRBV2	TRBJ1-2	CASTGSGANYGYTF	TGTGCCAGCACCGGGTCGGGAGCTAACTATGGCTACACCTTC
.	.	TRBV15	TRBJ1-5	CATTAQGNQPQHF	TGTGCCACCACCGCTCAGGGCAATCAGCCCCAGCATTTT